Listed below are T cell receptor beta chains from one sample, sequenced in a study of CD8+ T cells in alopecia areata. The method was immunoSEQ multiplex PCR; TCRdb's version includes in-frame clones alone and lacks a portion of them. The sample contains about 98,000 clones, roughly 47% of which appear only once. The specimen sequenced was CD4+ T cells sorted from blood. All receptors come from a human donor with alopecia areata. Both conserved end residues are part of each CDR3. The D gene is left open where the match is weak. A row's size may be missing; if present it is once, few, many or a size class.

clone size	CDR3 length	V gene	J gene	D gene	CDR3 protein	CDR3 DNA
few	13	TRBV11-2	TRBJ2-6	NA	CASSLAGANVLTF	TGTGCCAGCAGCTTAGCTGGGGCCAACGTCCTGACTTTC
few	12	TRBV29-1	TRBJ2-7	NA	CSVVFGGHEQYF	TGCAGCGTTGTTTTTGGGGGACACGAGCAGTACTTC
NA	13	TRBV15	TRBJ2-5	NA	CATSRDPGETQYF	TGTGCCACCAGCAGAGACCCGGGTGAGACCCAGTACTTC
few	13	TRBV29-1	TRBJ2-4	NA	CSVRGLAKNIQYF	TGCAGCGTTAGGGGGTTAGCCAAAAACATTCAGTACTTC
NA	14	TRBV5-1	TRBJ1-1	TRBD1	CASSQGQMGTEAFF	TGCGCCAGCAGCCAGGGACAGATGGGCACTGAAGCTTTCTTT
NA	15	TRBV2	TRBJ2-1	NA	CASSEVGGPNPEQFF	TGTGCCAGCAGTGAAGTGGGGGGGCCGAATCCTGAGCAGTTCTTC
NA	15	TRBV18	TRBJ2-1	TRBD2	CASSPGLAYDNEQFF	TGTGCCAGCTCACCGGGACTAGCCTATGACAATGAGCAGTTCTTC
NA	14	TRBV11-3	TRBJ2-1	NA	CASSLGMVGNEQFF	TGTGCCAGCAGCTTAGGCATGGTTGGCAATGAGCAGTTCTTC
few	13	TRBV7-2	TRBJ2-3	NA	CASSLGVTDTQYF	TGTGCCAGCAGCTTGGGGGTCACAGATACGCAGTATTTT
few	13	TRBV29-1	TRBJ2-1	TRBD2	CSVKAGAVNEQFF	TGCAGCGTCAAAGCGGGAGCGGTCAATGAGCAGTTCTTC
NA	16	TRBV29-1	TRBJ2-1	TRBD2	CSVTPRLAGVYNEQFF	TGCAGCGTTACACCCAGGTTAGCGGGAGTATACAATGAGCAGTTCTTC
few	17	TRBV29-1	TRBJ2-3	TRBD2	CSVLGTSGFRSTDTQYF	TGCAGCGTTCTCGGGACTAGCGGGTTCAGGAGCACAGATACGCAGTATTTT
NA	14	TRBV5-1	TRBJ2-7	TRBD1	CSSKSGQGWNEQYF	TGCTCTTCCAAATCGGGACAGGGTTGGAACGAGCAGTACTTC
NA	16	TRBV5-1	TRBJ2-7	TRBD1	CASSPTAGTGIYEQYF	TGCGCCAGCAGCCCAACGGCCGGGACAGGGATCTACGAGCAGTACTTC
NA	16	TRBV27	TRBJ2-7	NA	CASRLQFTNTGYEQYF	TGTGCCAGCAGACTTCAATTCACGAATACAGGGTACGAGCAGTACTTC
NA	14	TRBV29-1	TRBJ2-3	TRBD1	CSVVTGASTDTQYF	TGCAGCGTTGTGACAGGGGCTAGCACAGATACGCAGTATTTT
few	14	TRBV30	TRBJ2-5	TRBD2	CAFTTSGIQETQYF	TGTGCCTTCACTACTAGCGGGATCCAAGAGACCCAGTACTTC
NA	13	TRBV2	TRBJ2-6	NA	CASGVFGANVLTF	TGTGCCAGCGGGGTCTTTGGGGCCAACGTCCTGACTTTC
NA	12	TRBV2	TRBJ2-5	NA	CASSADRETQYF	TGTGCCAGCAGTGCGGACCGGGAGACCCAGTACTTC
NA	13	TRBV28	TRBJ2-1	TRBD2	CASVRGGNNEQFF	TGTGCCAGCGTACGCGGGGGGAACAATGAGCAGTTCTTC
few	13	TRBV29-1	TRBJ2-7	TRBD1	CSVGQGKSYEQYF	TGCAGCGTAGGACAGGGGAAGTCCTACGAGCAGTACTTC
NA	14	TRBV29-1	TRBJ2-2	NA	CSVEETRVGGELFF	TGCAGCGTTGAAGAGACCCGGGTCGGCGGGGAGCTGTTTTTT
NA	13	TRBV4-3	TRBJ1-5	NA	CASSQELGQPQHF	TGCGCCAGCAGCCAAGAGCTAGGGCAGCCCCAGCATTTT
few	13	TRBV29-1	TRBJ2-1	TRBD2	CSATGTSSPEQFF	TGCAGCGCAACCGGGACTAGCTCTCCTGAGCAGTTCTTC
few	15	TRBV28	TRBJ2-7	TRBD1	CASSPQWTGYNEQYF	TGTGCCAGCAGTCCCCAATGGACAGGGTACAACGAGCAGTACTTC